This TCR beta chain appears in the sequencing data of a study of control samples from healthy donors and cancer patients. The junction had 7 bases not matched to a gene; V was cut back by 3 bases and J by 1 base. CDR3 length equals 16 residues. Germline V gene data show CDR1 as SGHDN and CDR2 as FVKESK. In its sample, this clone was seen once. Some clones are missing from TCRdb's copy, which holds only in-frame ones; the method was immunoSEQ multiplex PCR. The sample lists some 100,000 clones, roughly 90% occurring once. The chain employs TRBV14 and TRBJ2-3; 7 positions agree with TRBD2. The origin of this receptor is a woman aged 45-65 years in good health. Specimen: blood. The CDR3: CASSHGTTWGTDTQYF. The CDR3 DNA reads as TGTGCCAGCAGCCATGGGACTACCTGGGGCACAGATACGCAGTATTTT. Together with reference TRBV14 and TRBJ2-3, the CDR3 gives the full variable domain: EAGVTQFPSHSVIEKGQTVTLRCDPISGHDNLYWYRRVMGKEIKFLLHFVKESKQDESGMPNNRFLAERTGGTYSTLKVQPAELEDSGVYFCASSHGTTWGTDTQYFGPGTRLTVL.